The T cell receptor beta chain under discussion was sequenced for a study of blood T cells in healthy people across ages. The sample, around 10 milliliters of peripheral blood, was drawn from each donor. With each sample, at least 5.5 micrograms of total RNA were extracted. This CDR3 is 20 amino acids long. The V gene lost 0 bases and the J gene lost 2 bases, with 26 bases spanning the gap. Germline loops: CDR1 ENHRY, CDR2 SYGVKD. Study-level findings and limits: More naive CD4+ cells and higher diversity were found in long-lived than in aged donors.

Ten or more counts support this clonotype. The antigen is unknown. The use of a sample-barcoded 5' primer and a J-beta primer mix characterized a second PCR of roughly 6 to 11 cycles. TCRdb re-called the 5' RACE reads with MiXCR, one entry per CDR3 protein. The table shows 700,000 to 950,000 distinct CDR3 sequences, with roughly 45% occurring only once. This clonotype was sampled from a woman aged 60-70 years in good health. Sequencing used blood. The chain carries TRBV10-3 and TRBJ2-7, with a weak D call TRBD2 (6 bases). The CDR3 region has the DNA TGTGCCATCAGTGAGTCGACAGCGGGTGCAGGGATGGTGCGCGCCTACGAGCAGTACTTC. Protein sequence: CAISESTAGAGMVRAYEQYF.